This T cell receptor (beta chain) was observed in a study of blood T cell repertoires in COVID-19. Across the whole study: COVID-19 samples from acute and convalescent phases originated in the United States, Italy and Spain.

The repertoire was sequenced with immunoSEQ multiplex PCR; TCRdb's copy has only in-frame clones and lacks some. Of 80,000 to 100,000 clones in the sample, roughly 87% were seen once. CDR3 length: 15 residues. In germline, CDR1 is SGHAT, CDR2 FQNNGV. V lost 5 bases and J 2 bases, leaving 16 bases between the germline ends. This receptor was identified in a man between 65 and 79 years old with acute or convalescent COVID-19. Sequencing was carried out using peripheral blood. This rearrangement joins TRBV11-2 to TRBJ2-7, with D unclear. The CDR3 sequence: CASSPIRVSPYEQYV. As DNA, the CDR3 is TGTGCCAGCAGCCCGATCCGGGTATCTCCCTACGAGCAGTACGTC.